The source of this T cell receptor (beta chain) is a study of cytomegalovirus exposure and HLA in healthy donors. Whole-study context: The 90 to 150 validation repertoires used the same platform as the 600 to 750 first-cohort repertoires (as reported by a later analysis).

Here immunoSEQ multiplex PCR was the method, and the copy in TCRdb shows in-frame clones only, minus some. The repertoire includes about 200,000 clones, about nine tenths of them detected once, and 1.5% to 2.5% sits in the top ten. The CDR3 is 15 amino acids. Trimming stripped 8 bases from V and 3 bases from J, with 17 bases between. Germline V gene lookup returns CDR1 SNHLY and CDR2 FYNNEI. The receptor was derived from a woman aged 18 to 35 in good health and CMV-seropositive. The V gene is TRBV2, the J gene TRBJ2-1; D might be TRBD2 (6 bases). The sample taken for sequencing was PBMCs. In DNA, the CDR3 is TGTGCCAGCGGCGATGGGCGGGGTGGCTACAATGAGCAGTTCTTC. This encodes CASGDGRGGYNEQFF.